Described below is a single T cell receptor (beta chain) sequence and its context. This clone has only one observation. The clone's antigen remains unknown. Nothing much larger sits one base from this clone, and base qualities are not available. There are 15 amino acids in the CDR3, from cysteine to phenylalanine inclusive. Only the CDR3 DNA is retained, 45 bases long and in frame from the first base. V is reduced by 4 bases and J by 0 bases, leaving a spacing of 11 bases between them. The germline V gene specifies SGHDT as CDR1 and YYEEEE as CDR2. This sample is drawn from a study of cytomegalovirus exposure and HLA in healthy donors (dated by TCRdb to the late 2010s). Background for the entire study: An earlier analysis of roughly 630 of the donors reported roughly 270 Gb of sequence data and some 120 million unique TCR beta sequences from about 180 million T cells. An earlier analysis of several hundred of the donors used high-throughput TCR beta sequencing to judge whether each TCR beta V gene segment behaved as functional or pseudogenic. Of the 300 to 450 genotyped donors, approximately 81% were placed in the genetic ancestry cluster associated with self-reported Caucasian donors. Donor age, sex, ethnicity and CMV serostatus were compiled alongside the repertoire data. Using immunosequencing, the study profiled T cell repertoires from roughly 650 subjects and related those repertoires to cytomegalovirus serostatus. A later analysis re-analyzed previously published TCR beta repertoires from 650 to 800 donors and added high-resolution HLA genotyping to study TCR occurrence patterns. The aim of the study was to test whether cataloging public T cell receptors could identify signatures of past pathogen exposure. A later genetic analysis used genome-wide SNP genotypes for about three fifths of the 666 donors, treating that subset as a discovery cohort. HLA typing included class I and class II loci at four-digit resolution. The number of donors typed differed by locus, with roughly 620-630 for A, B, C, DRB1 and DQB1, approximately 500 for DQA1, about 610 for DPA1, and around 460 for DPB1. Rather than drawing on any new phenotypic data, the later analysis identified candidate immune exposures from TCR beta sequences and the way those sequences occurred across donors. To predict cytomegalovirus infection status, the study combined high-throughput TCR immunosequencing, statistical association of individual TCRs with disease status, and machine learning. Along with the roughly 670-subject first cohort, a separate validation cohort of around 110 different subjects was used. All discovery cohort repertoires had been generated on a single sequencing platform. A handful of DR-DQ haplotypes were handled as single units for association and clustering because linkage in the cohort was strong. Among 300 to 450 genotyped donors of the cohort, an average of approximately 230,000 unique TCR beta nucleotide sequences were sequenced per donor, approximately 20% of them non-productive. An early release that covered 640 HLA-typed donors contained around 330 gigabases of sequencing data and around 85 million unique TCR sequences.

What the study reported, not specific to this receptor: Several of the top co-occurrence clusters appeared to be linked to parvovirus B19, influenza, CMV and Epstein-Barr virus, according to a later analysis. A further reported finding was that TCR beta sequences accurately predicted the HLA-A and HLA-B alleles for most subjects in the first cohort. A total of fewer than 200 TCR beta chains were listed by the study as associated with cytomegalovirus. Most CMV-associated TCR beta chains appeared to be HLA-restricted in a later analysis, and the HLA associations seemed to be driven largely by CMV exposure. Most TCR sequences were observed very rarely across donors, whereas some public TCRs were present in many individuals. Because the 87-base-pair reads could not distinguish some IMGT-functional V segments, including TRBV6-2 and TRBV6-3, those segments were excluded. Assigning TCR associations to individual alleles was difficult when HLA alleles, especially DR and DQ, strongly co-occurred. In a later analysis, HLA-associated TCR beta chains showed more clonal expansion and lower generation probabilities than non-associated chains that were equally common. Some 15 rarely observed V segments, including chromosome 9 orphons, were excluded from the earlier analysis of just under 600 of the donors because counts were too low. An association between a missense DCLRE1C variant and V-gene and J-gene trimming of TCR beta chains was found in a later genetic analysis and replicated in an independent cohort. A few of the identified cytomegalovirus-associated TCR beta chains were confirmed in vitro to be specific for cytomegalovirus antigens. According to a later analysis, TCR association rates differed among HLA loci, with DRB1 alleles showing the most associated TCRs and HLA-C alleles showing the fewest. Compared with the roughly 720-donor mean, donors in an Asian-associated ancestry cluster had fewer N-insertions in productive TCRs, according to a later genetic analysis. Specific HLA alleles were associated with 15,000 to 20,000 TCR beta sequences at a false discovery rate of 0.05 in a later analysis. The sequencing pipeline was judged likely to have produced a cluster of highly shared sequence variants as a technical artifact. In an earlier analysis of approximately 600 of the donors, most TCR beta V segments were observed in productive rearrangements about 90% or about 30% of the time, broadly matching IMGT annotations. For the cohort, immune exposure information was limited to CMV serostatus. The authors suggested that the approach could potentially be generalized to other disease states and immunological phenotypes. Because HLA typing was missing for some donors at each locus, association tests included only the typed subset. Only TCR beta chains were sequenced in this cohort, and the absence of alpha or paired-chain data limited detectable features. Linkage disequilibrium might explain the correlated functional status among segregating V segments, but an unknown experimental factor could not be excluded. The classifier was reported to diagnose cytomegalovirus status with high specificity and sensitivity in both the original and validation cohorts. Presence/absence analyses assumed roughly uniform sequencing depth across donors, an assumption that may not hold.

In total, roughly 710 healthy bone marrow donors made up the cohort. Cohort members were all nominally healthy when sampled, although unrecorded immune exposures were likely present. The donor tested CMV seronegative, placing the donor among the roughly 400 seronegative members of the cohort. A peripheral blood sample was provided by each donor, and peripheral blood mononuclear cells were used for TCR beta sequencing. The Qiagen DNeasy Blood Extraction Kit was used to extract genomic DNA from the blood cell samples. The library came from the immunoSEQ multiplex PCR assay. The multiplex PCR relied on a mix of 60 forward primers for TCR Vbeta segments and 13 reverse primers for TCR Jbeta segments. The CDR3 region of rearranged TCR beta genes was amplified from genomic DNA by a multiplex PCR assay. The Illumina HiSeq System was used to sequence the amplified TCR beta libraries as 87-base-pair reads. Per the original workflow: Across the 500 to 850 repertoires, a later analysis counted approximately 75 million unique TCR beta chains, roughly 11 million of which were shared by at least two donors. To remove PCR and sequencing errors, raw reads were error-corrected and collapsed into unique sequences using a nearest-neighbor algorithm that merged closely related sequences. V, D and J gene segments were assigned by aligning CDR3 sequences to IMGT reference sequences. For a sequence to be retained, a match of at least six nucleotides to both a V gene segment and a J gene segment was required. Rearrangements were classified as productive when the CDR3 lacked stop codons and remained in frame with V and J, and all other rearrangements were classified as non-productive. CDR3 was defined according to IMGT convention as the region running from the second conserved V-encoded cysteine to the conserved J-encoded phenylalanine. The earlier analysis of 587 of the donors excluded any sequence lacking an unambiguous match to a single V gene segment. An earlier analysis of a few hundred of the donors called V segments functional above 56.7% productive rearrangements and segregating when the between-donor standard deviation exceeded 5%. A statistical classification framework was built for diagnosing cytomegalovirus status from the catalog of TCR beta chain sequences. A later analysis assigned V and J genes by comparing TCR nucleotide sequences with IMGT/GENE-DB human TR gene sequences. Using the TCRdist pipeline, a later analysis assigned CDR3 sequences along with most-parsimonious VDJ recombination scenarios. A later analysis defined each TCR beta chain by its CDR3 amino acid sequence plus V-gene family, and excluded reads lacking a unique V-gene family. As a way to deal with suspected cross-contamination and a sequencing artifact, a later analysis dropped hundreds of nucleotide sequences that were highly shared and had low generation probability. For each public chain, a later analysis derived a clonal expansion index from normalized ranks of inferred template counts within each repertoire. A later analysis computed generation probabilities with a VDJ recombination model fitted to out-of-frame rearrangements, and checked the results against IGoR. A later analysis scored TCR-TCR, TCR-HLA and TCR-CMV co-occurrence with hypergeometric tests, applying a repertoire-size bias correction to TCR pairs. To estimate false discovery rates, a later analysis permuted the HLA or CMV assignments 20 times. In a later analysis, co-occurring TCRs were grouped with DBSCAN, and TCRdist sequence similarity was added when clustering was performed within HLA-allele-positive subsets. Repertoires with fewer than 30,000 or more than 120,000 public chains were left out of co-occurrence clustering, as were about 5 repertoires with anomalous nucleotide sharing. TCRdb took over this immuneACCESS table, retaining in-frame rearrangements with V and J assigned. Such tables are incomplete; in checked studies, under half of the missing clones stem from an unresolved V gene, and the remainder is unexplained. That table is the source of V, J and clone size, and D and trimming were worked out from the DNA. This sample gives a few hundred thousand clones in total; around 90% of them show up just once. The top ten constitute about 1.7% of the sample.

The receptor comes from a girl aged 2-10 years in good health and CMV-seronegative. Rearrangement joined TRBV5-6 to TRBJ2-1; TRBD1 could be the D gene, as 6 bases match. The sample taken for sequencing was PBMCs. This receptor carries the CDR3 CASSPGQLSYNEQFF. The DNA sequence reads TGTGCCAGCAGCCCAGGACAGCTCTCCTACAATGAGCAGTTCTTC.